One sample yielded the 8 T cell receptor beta chains listed below, sequenced in a study of identical twins' blood T cells. TCRdb used MiXCR to reprocess the 5' RACE reads, holding one entry per CDR3 protein. The sample shows roughly 340,000 distinct CDR3 sequences, roughly 30% of them seen only once. Sequences were obtained from PBMCs. Receptor source: a woman between 18 and 55 years old in good health.

This clonotype occurred a few times. The rearrangement uses TRBV5-6 and TRBJ2-5, with D possibly called TRBD1 or TRBD2 (6 bases each). Between the trimmed V and J ends, which lost 5 bases and 2 bases, there was a span of 10 bases. CDR3 length: 13 residues. Germline loops: CDR1 SGHDT, CDR2 YYEEEE. The chain's CDR3 is CASRRDIQETQYF. The CDR3 DNA reads as TGTGCCAGCAGGCGGGACATACAAGAGACCCAGTACTTC.

The chain links TRBV5-1 to TRBJ2-2; 8 bases match TRBD1. J was trimmed by 5 bases and V by 3 bases; bases with no gene match: 9. This CDR3 has 16 residues. Germline V gene sequence: CDR1 SGHRS, CDR2 YFSETQ. The CDR3 DNA sequence: TGCGCCAGCAGCTATTCAGGACAGGGAGAAACCGGGGAGCTGTTTTTT. It is translated as CASSYSGQGETGELFF.

This chain uses TRBV29-1 with TRBJ2-7; 9 positions agree with TRBD1. The CDR3 consists of 14 residues. V was clipped by 4 bases and J by 2 bases; unmatched bases: 6. CDR1 SQVTM and CDR2 ANQGSEA come from the germline V gene. The CDR3 protein is CSVVTGQGAYEQYF. The CDR3 DNA is TGCAGCGTTGTGACGGGACAGGGCGCCTACGAGCAGTACTTC.

The rearrangement uses TRBV20-1 and TRBJ2-1, with D unclear. Trimming took off 6 bases at V and 6 bases at J, with 6 bases between the two ends. Germline values: CDR1 DFQATT, CDR2 SNEGSKA (reference sequence). The CDR3 is made up of 10 amino acids. This CDR3 is CSAIGNEQFF. CDR3 DNA: TGCAGTGCCATAGGCAATGAGCAGTTCTTC.

For this clonotype: This may arise from a read error, as a much more abundant clone is one base away. The chain couples TRBV10-2 to TRBJ1-5; D unresolved. The J call may be faulty, since TRBJ2-3 better matches the DNA end. The CDR3 is 11 amino acids. Germline V CDR1 and CDR2: WSHSY, SAAADI. This CDR3 is CASGFNQPQYF. Written as DNA, the CDR3 is TGCGCCAGCGGGTTCAATCAGCCCCAGTATTTT.

This clonotype was recorded a few times. The V and J genes are TRBV9 and TRBJ1-5; TRBD1 might be the D (6 bases). Germline V gives CDR1 SGDLS, CDR2 YYNGEE. This CDR3 is 15 amino acids long. Between the trimmed V and J ends, which lost 3 bases and 0 bases, there was a span of 10 bases. CDR3 nucleotides: TGTGCCAGCAGCGAATCAGGGGATAGCAATCAGCCCCAGCATTTT. Protein product: CASSESGDSNQPQHF. Full variable domain (outside the CDR3, taken from reference TRBV9 and TRBJ1-5): DSGVTQTPKHLITATGQRVTLRCSPRSGDLSVYWYQQSLDQGLQFLIQYYNGEERAKGNILERFSAQQFPDLHSELNLSSLELGDSALYFCASSESGDSNQPQHFGDGTRLSIL.

V is TRBV6-5 and J is TRBJ1-1, with TRBD1 matching over 8 bases. The CDR3 runs 14 residues. Germline-derived CDR1 and CDR2 are MNHEY and SVGAGI. V shed 5 bases, J shed 4 bases, and the junction held 6 bases outside the gene matches. CDR3 bases: TGTGCCAGCAGTCCTTCGGACAGGGTCACTGAAGCTTTCTTT. This translates into CASSPSDRVTEAFF.

Only a few counts were recorded for this clonotype. CDR3 in DNA: TGTGCCAGTAGCCAGAAGGGGGGAAGGTCCTACAATGAGCAGTTCTTC. It is translated as CASSQKGGRSYNEQFF. This sequence joins TRBV19 and TRBJ2-1; either TRBD1 or TRBD2 may fit D (6 bases each). CDR1 and CDR2 (germline): LNHDA, SQIVND (reference sequence). V was clipped by 6 bases and J by 1 base, with 16 bases between them. CDR3 size: 16 residues.